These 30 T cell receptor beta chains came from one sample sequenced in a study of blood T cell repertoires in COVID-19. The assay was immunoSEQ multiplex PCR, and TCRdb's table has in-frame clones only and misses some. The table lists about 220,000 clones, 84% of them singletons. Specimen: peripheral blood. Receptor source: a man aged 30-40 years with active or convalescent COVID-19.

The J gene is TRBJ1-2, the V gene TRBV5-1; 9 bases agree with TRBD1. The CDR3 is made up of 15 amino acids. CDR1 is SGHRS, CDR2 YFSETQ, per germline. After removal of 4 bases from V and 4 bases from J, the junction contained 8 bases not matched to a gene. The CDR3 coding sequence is TGCGCCAGCAGCCTCCGGGACAGGGACGTCTATGGCTACACCTTC. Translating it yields CASSLRDRDVYGYTF. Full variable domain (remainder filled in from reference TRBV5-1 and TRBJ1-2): KAGVTQTPRYLIKTRGQQVTLSCSPISGHRSVSWYQQTPGQGLQFLFEYFSETQRNKGNFPGRFSGRQFSNSRSEMNVSTLELGDSALYLCASSLRDRDVYGYTFGSGTRLTVV.

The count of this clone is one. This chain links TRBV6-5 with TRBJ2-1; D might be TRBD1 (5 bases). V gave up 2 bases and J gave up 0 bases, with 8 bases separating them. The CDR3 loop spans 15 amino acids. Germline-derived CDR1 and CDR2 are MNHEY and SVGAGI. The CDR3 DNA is TGTGCCAGCAGTTACGACAGAAGCTCCTACAATGAGCAGTTCTTC. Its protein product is CASSYDRSSYNEQFF.

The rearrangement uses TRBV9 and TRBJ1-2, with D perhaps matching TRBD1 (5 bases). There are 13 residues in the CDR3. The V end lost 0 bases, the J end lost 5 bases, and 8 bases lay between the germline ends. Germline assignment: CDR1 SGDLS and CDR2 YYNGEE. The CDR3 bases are TGTGCCAGCAGCGTAGCGCAGGGTTATGGCTACACCTTC. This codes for CASSVAQGYGYTF.

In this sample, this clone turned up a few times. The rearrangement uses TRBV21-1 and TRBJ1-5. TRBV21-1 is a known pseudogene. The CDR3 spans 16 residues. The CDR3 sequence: CASSKKRGDSNQPQHF. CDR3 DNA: TGTGCCAGCAGCAAAAAGCGTGGAGATAGCAATCAGCCCCAGCATTTT.

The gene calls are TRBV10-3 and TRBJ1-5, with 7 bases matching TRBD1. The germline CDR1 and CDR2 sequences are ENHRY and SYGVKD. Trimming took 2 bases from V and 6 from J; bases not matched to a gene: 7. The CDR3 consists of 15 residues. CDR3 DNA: TGTGCCATCAGTGAGGCGACAGGGTCAGGTCAGCCCCAGCATTTT. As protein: CAISEATGSGQPQHF.

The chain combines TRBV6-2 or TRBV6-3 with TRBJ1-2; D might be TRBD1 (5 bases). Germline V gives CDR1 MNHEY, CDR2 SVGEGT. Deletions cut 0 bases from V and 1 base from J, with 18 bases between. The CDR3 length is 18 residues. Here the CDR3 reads CASSYSLAGMKYNYGYTF. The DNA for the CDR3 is TGTGCCAGCAGTTACTCTTTAGCAGGGATGAAGTATAACTATGGCTACACCTTC.

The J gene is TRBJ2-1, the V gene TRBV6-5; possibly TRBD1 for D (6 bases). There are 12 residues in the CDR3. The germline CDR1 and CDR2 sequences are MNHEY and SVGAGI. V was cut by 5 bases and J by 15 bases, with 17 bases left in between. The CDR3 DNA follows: TGTGCCAGCAGTATAACCGGGACATTCGGGTTCTTC. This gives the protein CASSITGTFGFF.

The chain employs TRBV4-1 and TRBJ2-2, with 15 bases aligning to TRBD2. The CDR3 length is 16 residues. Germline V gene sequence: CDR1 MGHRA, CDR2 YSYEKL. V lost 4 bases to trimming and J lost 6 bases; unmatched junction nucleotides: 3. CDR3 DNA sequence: TGCGCCAGCAGCCCGTGGACTAGCGGGGGGGCCGGGGAGCTGTTTTTT. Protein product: CASSPWTSGGAGELFF.

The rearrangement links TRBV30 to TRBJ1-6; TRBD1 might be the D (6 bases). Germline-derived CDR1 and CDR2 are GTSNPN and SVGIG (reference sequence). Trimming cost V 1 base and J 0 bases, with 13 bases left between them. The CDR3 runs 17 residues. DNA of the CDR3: TGTGCCTGGAGTGAGCCAGGGGCAAGCTCCTATAATTCACCCCTCCACTTT. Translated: CAWSEPGASSYNSPLHF.

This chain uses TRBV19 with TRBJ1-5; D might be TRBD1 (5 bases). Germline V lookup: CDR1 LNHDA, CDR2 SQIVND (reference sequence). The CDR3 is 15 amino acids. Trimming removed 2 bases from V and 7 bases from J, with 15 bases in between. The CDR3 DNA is TGTGCCAGTAGTATATTGGTAGGGGATAGGCAGCCCCAGCATTTT. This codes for CASSILVGDRQPQHF.

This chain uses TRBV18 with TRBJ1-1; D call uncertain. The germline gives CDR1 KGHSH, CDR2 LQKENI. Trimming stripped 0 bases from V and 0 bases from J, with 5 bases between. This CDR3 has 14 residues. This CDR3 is CASSPPTVNTEAFF. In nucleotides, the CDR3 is TGTGCCAGCTCACCACCCACGGTGAACACTGAAGCTTTCTTT. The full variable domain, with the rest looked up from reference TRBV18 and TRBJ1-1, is NAGVMQNPRHLVRRRGQEARLRCSPMKGHSHVYWYRQLPEEGLKFMVYLQKENIIDESGMPKERFSAEFPKEGPSILRIQQVVRGDSAAYFCASSPPTVNTEAFFGQGTRLTVV.

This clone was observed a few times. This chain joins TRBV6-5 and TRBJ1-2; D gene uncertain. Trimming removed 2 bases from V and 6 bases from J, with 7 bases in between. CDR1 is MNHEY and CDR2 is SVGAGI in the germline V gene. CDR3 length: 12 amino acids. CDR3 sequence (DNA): TGTGCCAGCAGTTACAGAGGCCATGGCTACACCTTC. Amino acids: CASSYRGHGYTF.

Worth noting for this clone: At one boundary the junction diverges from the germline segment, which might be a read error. The chain's CDR3 is CAVWGTLF. CDR3 nucleotides: TGTGCCGTATGGGGGACACTCTTT. This chain links TRBV9 with TRBJ1-1; TRBD1 might be the D (6 bases). This CDR3 spans 8 amino acids. Germline values: CDR1 SGDLS, CDR2 YYNGEE.

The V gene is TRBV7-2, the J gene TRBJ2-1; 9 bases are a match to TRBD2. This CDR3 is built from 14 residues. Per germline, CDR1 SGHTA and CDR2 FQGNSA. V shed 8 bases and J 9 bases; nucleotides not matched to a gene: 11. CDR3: CASHRVAGDIEQFF. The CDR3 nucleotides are TGTGCCAGCCATCGGGTAGCGGGAGATATTGAGCAGTTCTTC.

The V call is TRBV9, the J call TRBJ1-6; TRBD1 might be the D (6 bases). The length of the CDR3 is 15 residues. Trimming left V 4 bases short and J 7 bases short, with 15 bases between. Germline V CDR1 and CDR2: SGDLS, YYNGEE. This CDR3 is CASSPLDSTNSPLHF. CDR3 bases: TGTGCCAGCAGCCCATTGGACAGCACAAATTCACCCCTCCACTTT.

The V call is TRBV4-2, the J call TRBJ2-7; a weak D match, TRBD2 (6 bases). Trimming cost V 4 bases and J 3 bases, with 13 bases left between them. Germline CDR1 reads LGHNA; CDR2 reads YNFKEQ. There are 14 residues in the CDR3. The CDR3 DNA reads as TGTGCCAGCAGCCCCGGGCAGGGAGGCTACGAGCAGTACTTC. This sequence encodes CASSPGQGGYEQYF.

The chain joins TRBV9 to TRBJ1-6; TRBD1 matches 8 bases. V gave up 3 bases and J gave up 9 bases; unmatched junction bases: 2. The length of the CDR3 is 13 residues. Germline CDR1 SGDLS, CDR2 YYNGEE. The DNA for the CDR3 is TGTGCCAGCAGCGGCGACAGGGGTTCACCCCTCCACTTT. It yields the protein CASSGDRGSPLHF.

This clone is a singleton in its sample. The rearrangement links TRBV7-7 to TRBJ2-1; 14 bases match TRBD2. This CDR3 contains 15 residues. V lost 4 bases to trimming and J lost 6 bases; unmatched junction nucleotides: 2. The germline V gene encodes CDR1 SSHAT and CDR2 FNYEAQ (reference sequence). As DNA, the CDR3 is TGTGCCAGCAGCTCCGGGACTAGCGGGGGCAATGAGCAGTTCTTC. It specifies CASSSGTSGGNEQFF.

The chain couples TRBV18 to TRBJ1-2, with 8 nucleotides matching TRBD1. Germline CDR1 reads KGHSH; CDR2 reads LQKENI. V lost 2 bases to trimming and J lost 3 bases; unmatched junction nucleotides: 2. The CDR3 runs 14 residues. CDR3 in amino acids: CASSPETGDYGYTF. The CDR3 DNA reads TGTGCCAGCTCACCAGAGACAGGGGACTATGGCTACACCTTC.

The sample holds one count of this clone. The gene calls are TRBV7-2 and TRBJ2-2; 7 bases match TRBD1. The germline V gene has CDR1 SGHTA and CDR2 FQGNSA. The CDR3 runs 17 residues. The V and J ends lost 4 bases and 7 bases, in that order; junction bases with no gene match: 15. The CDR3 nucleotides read TGTGCCAGCAGCTCCGAACCACTAAAATGGACAGGCGGGGAGCTGTTTTTT. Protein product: CASSSEPLKWTGGELFF.

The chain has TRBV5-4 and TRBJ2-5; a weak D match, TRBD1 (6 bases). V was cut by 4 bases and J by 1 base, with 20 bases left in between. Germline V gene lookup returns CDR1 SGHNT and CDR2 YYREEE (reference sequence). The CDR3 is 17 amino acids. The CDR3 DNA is TGTGCCAGCAGCCGTCCCGGGACACTGGGAGTCCAAGAGACCCAGTACTTC. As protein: CASSRPGTLGVQETQYF. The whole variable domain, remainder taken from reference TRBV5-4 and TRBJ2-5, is ETGVTQSPTHLIKTRGQQVTLRCSSQSGHNTVSWYQQALGQGPQFIFQYYREEENGRGNFPPRFSGLQFPNYSSELNVNALELDDSALYLCASSRPGTLGVQETQYFGPGTRLLVL.

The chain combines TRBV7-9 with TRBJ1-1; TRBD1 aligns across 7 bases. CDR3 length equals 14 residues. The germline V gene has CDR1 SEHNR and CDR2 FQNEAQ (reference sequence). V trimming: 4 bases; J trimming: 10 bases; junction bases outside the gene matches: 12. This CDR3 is CASSWPQQGFPAFF. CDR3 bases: TGTGCCAGCAGCTGGCCCCAACAGGGGTTTCCAGCTTTCTTT.

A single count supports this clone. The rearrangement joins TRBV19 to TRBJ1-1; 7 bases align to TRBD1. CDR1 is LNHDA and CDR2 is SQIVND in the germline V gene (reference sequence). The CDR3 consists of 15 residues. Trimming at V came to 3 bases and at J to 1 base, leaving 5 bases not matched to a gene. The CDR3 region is CASSMAKGANTEAFF. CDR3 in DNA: TGTGCCAGTAGTATGGCTAAGGGGGCGAACACTGAAGCTTTCTTT. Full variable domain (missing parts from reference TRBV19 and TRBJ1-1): DGGITQSPKYLFRKEGQNVTLSCEQNLNHDAMYWYRQDPGQGLRLIYYSQIVNDFQKGDIAEGYSVSREKKESFPLTVTSAQKNPTAFYLCASSMAKGANTEAFFGQGTRLTVV.

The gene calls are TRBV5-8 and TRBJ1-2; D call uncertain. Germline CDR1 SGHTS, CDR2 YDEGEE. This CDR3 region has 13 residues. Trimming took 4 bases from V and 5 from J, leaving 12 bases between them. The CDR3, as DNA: TGTGCCAGCAGCCGAGGCCGAGGTTATGGCTACACCTTC. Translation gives CASSRGRGYGYTF.

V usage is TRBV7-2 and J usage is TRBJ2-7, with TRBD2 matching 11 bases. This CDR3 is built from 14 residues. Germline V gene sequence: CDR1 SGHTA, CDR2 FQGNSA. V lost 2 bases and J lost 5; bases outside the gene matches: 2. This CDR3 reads CASSLRLAGNEQYF. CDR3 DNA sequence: TGTGCCAGCAGCTTACGACTAGCGGGAAACGAGCAGTACTTC.

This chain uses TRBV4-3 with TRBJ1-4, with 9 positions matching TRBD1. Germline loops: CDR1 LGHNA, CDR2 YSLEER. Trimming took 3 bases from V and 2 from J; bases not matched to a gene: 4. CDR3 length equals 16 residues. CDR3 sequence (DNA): TGCGCCAGCAGCCACGGCGACAGGGGGACTAATGAAAAACTGTTTTTT. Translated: CASSHGDRGTNEKLFF.

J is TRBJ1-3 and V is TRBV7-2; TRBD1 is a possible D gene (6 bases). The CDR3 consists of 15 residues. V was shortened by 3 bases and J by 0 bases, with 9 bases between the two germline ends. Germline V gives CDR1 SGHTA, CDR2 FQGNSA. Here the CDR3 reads CASSFDRLSGNTIYF. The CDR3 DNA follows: TGTGCCAGCAGCTTCGACAGGCTCTCTGGAAACACCATATATTTT.

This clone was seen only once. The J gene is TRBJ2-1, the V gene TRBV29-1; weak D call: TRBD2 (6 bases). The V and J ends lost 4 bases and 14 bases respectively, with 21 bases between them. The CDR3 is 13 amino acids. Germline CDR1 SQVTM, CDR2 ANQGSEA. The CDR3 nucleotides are TGCAGCGTTGTTCCTGGCTCGGGCTCGGGAGAGTTCTTC. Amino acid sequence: CSVVPGSGSGEFF.

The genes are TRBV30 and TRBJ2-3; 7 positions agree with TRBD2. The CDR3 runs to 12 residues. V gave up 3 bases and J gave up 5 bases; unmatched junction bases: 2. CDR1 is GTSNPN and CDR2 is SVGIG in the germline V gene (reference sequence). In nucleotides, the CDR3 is TGTGCCTGGAGACTAGCGCGAGATACGCAGTATTTT. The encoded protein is CAWRLARDTQYF.

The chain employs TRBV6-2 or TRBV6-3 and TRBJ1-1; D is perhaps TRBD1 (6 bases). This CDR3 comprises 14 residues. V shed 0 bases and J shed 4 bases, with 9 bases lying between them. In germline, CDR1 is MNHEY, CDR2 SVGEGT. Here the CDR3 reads CASSYSTGSTEAFF. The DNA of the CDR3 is TGTGCCAGCAGTTACTCAACAGGGAGCACTGAAGCTTTCTTT.